This record looks at one TCR beta chain sequence and its context. The entry originates in a study of radiotherapy plus CTLA-4 blockade in lung cancer. Generated by immunoSEQ multiplex PCR, the TCRdb table keeps only in-frame clones and is missing some. The sample has around 99,000 clones; around 88% are singletons. Germline trimming cut 4 bases from V and 7 bases from J; bases unmatched to any gene: 2. The CDR3 contains 11 residues. Germline-derived CDR1 and CDR2 are SGDLS and YYNGEE. The gene calls are TRBV9 and TRBJ2-7, with TRBD2 matching over 7 bases. The source is a human donor with non-small cell lung cancer that progressed on radiotherapy plus ipilimumab. Sequencing used peripheral blood, obtained from a patient treated with radiotherapy plus ipilimumab. The CDR3 coding sequence is TGTGCCAGCAGCCCCGGGGGGGAGCAGTACTTC. Amino acids: CASSPGGEQYF.